Shown below are 10 T cell receptor beta chains from a single sample sequenced in a study of beta chain features in type 1 diabetes. Expressed TCRB transcripts were sequenced after all isolated RNA was converted to cDNA. Some clones are missing from TCRdb's copy, which holds only in-frame ones; the method was immunoSEQ multiplex PCR. Among about 320,000 clones listed, about 14% were seen once. The specimen was central memory CD4+ T cells from blood. The receptors stem from a man aged 30 to 39 in good health.

This clone was seen at least ten times. Relative to the germline gene, one junction end is altered; a read error may explain this. This chain joins TRBV7-9 and TRBJ1-4; TRBD1 is a possible D gene (5 bases). The length of the CDR3 is 13 residues. CDR1 and CDR2 (germline): SEHNR, FQNEAQ (reference sequence). The CDR3 sequence is CASSLDGKGDAAF. In nucleotides, the CDR3 is TGTGCCAGCAGCTTAGATGGGAAAGGGGACGCTGCTTTT.

This CDR3 is CASSLGVPGELFF. CDR3 sequence (DNA): TGTGCCAGCAGCTTGGGAGTTCCCGGGGAGCTGTTTTTT. The chain couples TRBV7-9 to TRBJ2-2; tentatively, D is TRBD2 (5 bases). V shed 3 bases and J shed 6 bases, with 8 bases lying between them. Germline values: CDR1 SEHNR, CDR2 FQNEAQ (reference sequence). The CDR3 runs 13 residues.

The chain links TRBV6-6 to TRBJ1-4; no firm D call. The CDR3 has 12 amino acids. Germline CDR1 MNHNY, CDR2 SVGAGI (reference sequence). V was pared by 4 bases and J by 4 bases, with 4 bases between. The CDR3 nucleotides read TGTGCCAGCAGTTCCCTTAATGAAAAACTGTTTTTT. Its translation: CASSSLNEKLFF.

This clone was counted ten times or more. The CDR3 sequence is CARRLGPNTEAFF. The CDR3 DNA follows: TGTGCCAGGAGATTGGGGCCGAACACTGAAGCTTTCTTT. The chain links TRBV6-6 to TRBJ1-1; the D gene is possibly TRBD1 (5 bases). Trimming cost V 9 bases and J 1 base, with 12 bases left between them. Germline CDR1 is MNHNY and CDR2 is SVGAGI (reference sequence). This CDR3 comprises 13 residues.

This clone was counted only a few times. The chain couples TRBV6-4 to TRBJ2-6; D gene unclear. CDR3 length equals 14 residues. The V and J ends lost 5 bases and 1 base respectively, with 6 bases between them. Germline loops: CDR1 MRHNA, CDR2 SNTAGT. The CDR3 loop reads CASSPVSGANVLTF. Here the CDR3 DNA reads TGTGCCAGCAGTCCCGTTTCTGGGGCCAACGTCCTGACTTTC.

This clone was seen at least ten times. The chain is built from TRBV2 and TRBJ2-2; TRBD1 might be the D (6 bases). In germline, CDR1 is SNHLY, CDR2 FYNNEI. V was trimmed by 3 bases and J by 6 bases, leaving 8 bases between them. There are 13 residues in the CDR3. In nucleotides, the CDR3 is TGTGCCAGCAGTGATAGGACAGCCGGGGAGCTGTTTTTT. It translates to CASSDRTAGELFF.

This clone was detected a few times. The chain couples TRBV5-4 to TRBJ2-3; 13 nucleotides align to TRBD2. The germline V gene has CDR1 SGHNT and CDR2 YYREEE (reference sequence). CDR3 length: 16 residues. V was pared by 4 bases and J by 8 bases, with 10 bases of the junction left unmatched. The CDR3 DNA reads TGTGCCAGCAGCCAAGGAGGACTAGCGGGAGTTCCTACGCAGTATTTT. It translates to CASSQGGLAGVPTQYF.

This clone was counted a few times. The chain couples TRBV10-2 to TRBJ1-6; 7 positions agree with TRBD1. V gave up 7 bases and J gave up 6 bases; unmatched junction bases: 9. Germline V gives CDR1 WSHSY, CDR2 SAAADI. The CDR3 totals 15 residues. The CDR3 nucleotides are TGCGCCAGCACTATCACAGGGGCCCTTAATTCACCCCTCCACTTT. Protein: CASTITGALNSPLHF.

The J gene is TRBJ1-2, the V gene TRBV2; D possibly corresponds to TRBD1 (5 bases). In germline, CDR1 is SNHLY, CDR2 FYNNEI. With 4 bases removed from V and 7 bases from J, the gap between germline ends came to 19 bases. CDR3 length equals 15 residues. The CDR3 loop is CASSGLKGPTGGYTF. The CDR3 DNA is TGTGCCAGCAGTGGTCTGAAGGGGCCGACGGGTGGCTACACCTTC.

This clone has more than one count but fewer than ten. The chain employs TRBV29-1 and TRBJ2-5; 11 bases agree with TRBD2. Losses at the gene ends were 6 bases for V and 2 bases for J; bases not matched to a gene: 5. Germline assignment: CDR1 SQVTM and CDR2 ANQGSEA. The CDR3 sequence is 14 residues long. The CDR3, as DNA: TGCAGCGTCTCTCCTAGCGGGAGGCAAGAGACCCAGTACTTC. Translated, it gives CSVSPSGRQETQYF.